This T cell receptor (beta chain) was sequenced in a study of blood T cell repertoires in COVID-19. Sequenced by immunoSEQ multiplex PCR; TCRdb stores in-frame clones only, minus some. Found here are about 140,000 clones, roughly 80% of them singletons; the top ten hold 8% to 10%. Germline V gene sequence: CDR1 SEHNR, CDR2 FQNEAQ (reference sequence). CDR3 length: 16 amino acids. Losses at the gene ends were 4 bases for V and 8 bases for J; bases not matched to a gene: 11. Sequencing was done on a sample of peripheral blood. The J gene is TRBJ1-6, the V gene TRBV7-9; TRBD1 aligns across 7 bases. This TCR derives from a woman older than 75 in a cohort sampled during active or convalescent COVID-19. CDR3 sequence reads: CASSSGVDRVHSPLHF. CDR3 nucleotides: TGTGCCAGCAGCTCAGGAGTAGACAGGGTGCATTCACCCCTCCACTTT. The full variable domain, with the rest looked up from reference TRBV7-9 and TRBJ1-6, is DTGVSQNPRHKITKRGQNVTFRCDPISEHNRLYWYRQTLGQGPEFLTYFQNEAQLEKSRLLSDRFSAERPKGSFSTLEIQRTEQGDSAMYLCASSSGVDRVHSPLHFGNGTRLTVT.